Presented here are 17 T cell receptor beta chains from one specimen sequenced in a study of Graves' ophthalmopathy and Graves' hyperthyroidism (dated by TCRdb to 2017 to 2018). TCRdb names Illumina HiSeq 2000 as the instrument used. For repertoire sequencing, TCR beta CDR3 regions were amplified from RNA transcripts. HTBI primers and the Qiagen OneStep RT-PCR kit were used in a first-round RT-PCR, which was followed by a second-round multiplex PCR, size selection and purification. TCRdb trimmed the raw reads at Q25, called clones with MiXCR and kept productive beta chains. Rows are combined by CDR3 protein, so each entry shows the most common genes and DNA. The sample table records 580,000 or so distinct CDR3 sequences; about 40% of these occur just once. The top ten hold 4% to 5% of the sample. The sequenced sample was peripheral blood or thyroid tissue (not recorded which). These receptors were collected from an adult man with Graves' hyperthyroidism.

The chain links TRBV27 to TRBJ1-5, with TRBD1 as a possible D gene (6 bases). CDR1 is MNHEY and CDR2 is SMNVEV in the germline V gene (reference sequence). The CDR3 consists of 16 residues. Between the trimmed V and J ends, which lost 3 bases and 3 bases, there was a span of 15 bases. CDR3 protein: CASSLSGVGFNQPQHF. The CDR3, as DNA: TGTGCCAGCAGTTTGTCAGGGGTGGGTTTCAATCAGCCCCAGCATTTT.

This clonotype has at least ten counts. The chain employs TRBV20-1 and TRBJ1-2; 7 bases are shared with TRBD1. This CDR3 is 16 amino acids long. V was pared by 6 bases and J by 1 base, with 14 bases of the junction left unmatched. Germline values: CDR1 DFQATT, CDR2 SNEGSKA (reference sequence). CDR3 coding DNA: TGCAGTGCGCTCTACTGGGACAGCATACTTAACTATGGCTACACCTTC. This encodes CSALYWDSILNYGYTF.

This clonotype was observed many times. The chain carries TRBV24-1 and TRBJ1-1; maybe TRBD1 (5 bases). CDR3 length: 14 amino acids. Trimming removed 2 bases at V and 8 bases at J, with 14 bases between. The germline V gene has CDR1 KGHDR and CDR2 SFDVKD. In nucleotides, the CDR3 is TGTGCCACCAGTGATTCGAGCTGGAGGGGAGAAGCTTTCTTT. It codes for CATSDSSWRGEAFF.

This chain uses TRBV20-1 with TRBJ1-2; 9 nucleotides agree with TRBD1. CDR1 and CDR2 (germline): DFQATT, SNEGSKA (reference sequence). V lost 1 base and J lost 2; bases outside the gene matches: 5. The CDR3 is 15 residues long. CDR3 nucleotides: TGCAGTGCTAGAGGCTCGACAGGGGGGAACTATGGCTACACCTTC. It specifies CSARGSTGGNYGYTF.

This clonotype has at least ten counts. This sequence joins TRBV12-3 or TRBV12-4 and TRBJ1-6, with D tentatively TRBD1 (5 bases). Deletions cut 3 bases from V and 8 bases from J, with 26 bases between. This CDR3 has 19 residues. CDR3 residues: CASSFSTVTGETVDSPLHF. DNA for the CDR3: TGTGCCAGCAGTTTTAGTACTGTCACGGGAGAGACAGTCGATTCACCCCTCCACTTT.

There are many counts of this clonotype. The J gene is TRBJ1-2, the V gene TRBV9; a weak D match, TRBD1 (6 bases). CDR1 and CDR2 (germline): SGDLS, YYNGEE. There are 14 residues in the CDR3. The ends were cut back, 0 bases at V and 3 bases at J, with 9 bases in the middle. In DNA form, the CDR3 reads TGTGCCAGCAGCGTAGGACAGGACCACTATGGCTACACCTTC. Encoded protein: CASSVGQDHYGYTF.

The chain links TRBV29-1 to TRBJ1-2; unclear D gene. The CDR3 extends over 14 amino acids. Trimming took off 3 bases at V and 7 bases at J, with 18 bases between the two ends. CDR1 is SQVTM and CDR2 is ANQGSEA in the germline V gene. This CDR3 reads CSVDPRLAGGGYTF. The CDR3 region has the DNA TGCAGCGTTGATCCTAGACTAGCGGGAGGTGGCTACACCTTC.

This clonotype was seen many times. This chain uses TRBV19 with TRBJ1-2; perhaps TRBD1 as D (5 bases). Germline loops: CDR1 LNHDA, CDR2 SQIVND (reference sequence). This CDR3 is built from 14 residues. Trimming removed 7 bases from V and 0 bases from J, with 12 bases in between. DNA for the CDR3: TGTGCCAGTAACGGGCGGGGGACTAACTATGGCTACACCTTC. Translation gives CASNGRGTNYGYTF.

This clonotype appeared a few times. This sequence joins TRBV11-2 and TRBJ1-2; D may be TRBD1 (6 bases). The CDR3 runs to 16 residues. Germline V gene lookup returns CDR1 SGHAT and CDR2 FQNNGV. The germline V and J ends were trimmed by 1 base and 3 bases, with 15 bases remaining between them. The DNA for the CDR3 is TGTGCCAGCAGCTTAGTCGGCGGGGGGCAAGACTATGGCTACACCTTC. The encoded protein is CASSLVGGGQDYGYTF.

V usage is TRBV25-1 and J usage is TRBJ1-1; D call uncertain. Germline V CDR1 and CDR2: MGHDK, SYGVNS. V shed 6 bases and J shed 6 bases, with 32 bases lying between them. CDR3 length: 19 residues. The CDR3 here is CASSLRWTTETVQGPEAFF. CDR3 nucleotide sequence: TGTGCCAGCAGCCTCAGGTGGACCACCGAAACTGTTCAAGGCCCTGAAGCTTTCTTT.

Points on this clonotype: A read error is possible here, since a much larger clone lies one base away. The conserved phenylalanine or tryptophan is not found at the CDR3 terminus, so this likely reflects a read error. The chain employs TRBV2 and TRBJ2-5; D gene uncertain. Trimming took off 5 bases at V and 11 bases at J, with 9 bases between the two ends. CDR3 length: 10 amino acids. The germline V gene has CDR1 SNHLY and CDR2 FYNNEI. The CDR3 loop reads CASSRVDQYL. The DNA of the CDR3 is TGTGCCAGCAGTCGGGTCGATCAGTACCTC.

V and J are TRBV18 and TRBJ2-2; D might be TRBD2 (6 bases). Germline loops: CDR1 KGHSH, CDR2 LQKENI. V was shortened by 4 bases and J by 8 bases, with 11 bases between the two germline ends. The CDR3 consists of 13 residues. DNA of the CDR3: TGTGCCAGCTCACTAGCGGTGTCTGGGGAGCTGTTTTTT. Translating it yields CASSLAVSGELFF. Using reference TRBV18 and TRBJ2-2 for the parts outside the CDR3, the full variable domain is NAGVMQNPRHLVRRRGQEARLRCSPMKGHSHVYWYRQLPEEGLKFMVYLQKENIIDESGMPKERFSAEFPKEGPSILRIQQVVRGDSAAYFCASSLAVSGELFFGEGSRLTVL.

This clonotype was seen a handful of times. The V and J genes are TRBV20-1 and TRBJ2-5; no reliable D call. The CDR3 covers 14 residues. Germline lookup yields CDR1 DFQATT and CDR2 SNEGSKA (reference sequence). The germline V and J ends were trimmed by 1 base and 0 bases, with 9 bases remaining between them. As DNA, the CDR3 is TGCAGTGCTAGAGGTATAGAATACCAAGAGACCCAGTACTTC. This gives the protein CSARGIEYQETQYF.

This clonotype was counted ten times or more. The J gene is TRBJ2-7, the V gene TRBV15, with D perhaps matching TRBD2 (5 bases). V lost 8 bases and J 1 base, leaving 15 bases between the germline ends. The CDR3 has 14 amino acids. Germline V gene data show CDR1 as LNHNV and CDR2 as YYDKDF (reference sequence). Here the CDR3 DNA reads TGTGCCACCGGTCCGGGAATCGGGTCCTACGAGCAGTACTTC. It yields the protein CATGPGIGSYEQYF.

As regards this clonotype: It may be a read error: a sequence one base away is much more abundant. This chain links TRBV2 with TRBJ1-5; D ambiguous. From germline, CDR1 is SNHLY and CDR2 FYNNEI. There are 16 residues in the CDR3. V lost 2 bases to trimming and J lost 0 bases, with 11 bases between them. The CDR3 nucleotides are TGTGCCAGCAGTGAAAGGGTAGGTGGTAGCAATCAGCCCCAGCATTTT. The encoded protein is CASSERVGGSNQPQHF.

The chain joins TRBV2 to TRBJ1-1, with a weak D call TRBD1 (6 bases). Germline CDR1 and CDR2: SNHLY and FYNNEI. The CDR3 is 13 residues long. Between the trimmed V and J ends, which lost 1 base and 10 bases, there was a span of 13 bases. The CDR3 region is CASSEDWTVGAFF. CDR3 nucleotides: TGTGCCAGCAGTGAAGATTGGACAGTGGGAGCTTTCTTT.

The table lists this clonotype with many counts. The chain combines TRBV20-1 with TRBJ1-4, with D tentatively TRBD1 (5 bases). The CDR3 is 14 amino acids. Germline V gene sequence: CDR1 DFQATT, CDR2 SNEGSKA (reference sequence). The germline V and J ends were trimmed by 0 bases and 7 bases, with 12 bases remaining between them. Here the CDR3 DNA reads TGCAGTGCTAGAGATGGCCAGGGTAGTGAAAAACTGTTTTTT. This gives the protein CSARDGQGSEKLFF.